The TCR beta chain under discussion was sequenced for a study of T cell repertoires in cytomegalovirus infection. On the study more broadly: From public TCR beta signatures came an indication of both CMV infection and matching HLA type.

Via MiXCR, TCRdb re-called the reads, giving one row per CDR3 protein. The sample contains about 360,000 distinct CDR3 sequences, less than 20% of which appear only once. This CDR3 is built from 14 residues. V was clipped by 5 bases and J by 3 bases; unmatched bases: 7. Germline CDR1 MNHNY, CDR2 SVGAGI (reference sequence). Concerning this clonotype: Its antigen is not known.

Study conclusions and caveats: HLA-C-restricted CMV-specific TCR beta clonotypes were dominant in the ex vivo response.

The sequence derives from a human donor in good health (CMV status not recorded). Some clones in this sample may be carry-over from other donors' samples. Sequencing was performed on PBMCs. This sequence joins TRBV6-6 and TRBJ2-7; 7 positions agree with TRBD1. CDR3 sequence: CASSTQTGLYEQYF. In DNA, the CDR3 is TGTGCCAGCAGTACTCAGACAGGGCTCTACGAGCAGTACTTC.